These T cell receptor beta chains were read from a single sample in a study of cytomegalovirus exposure and HLA in healthy donors. Assay: immunoSEQ multiplex PCR; the TCRdb copy retains only in-frame clones and omits some. Here the sample spans some 180,000 clones, approximately 70% being singletons. Sequencing was carried out using PBMCs. These receptors all stem from a woman younger than 45 in good health and CMV-seronegative. Both conserved end residues are part of each CDR3. D genes are given only for firm matches. Some rows have no size entry. The others give once, few or many, or a class for an expanded clone.

clone size,V gene,J gene,D gene,CDR3 DNA,CDR3 protein
.,TRBV4-1,TRBJ1-2,TRBD1,TGCGCCAGCAGCCAACCCGGGACAGGGGGAGACTATGGCTACACCTTC,CASSQPGTGGDYGYTF
once,TRBV27,TRBJ2-1,TRBD2,TGTGCCACCAAACTAGCGGGGGGACCCCATGAGCAGTTCTTC,CATKLAGGPHEQFF
few,TRBV6-4,TRBJ2-5,.,TGTGCCAGCAGCGCTACAATGGACACCCCAGAGACCCAGTACTTC,CASSATMDTPETQYF
few,TRBV6-5,TRBJ1-6,TRBD1,TGTGCCAGCAGTGCGAGCGCAGGGGGAAATTCACCCCTCCACTTT,CASSASAGGNSPLHF
.,TRBV15,TRBJ1-1,TRBD1,TGTGCCACCAGCACCAACAGGGGGCGAACTGAAGCTTTCTTT,CATSTNRGRTEAFF
few,TRBV5-1,TRBJ2-7,.,TGCGCCAGCAGCTCGACGGGACAAAAGACCTACGAGCAGTACTTC,CASSSTGQKTYEQYF
.,TRBV9,TRBJ2-5,TRBD2,TGTGCCAGCAGCGCCGGATGGCGGGAGCAGGAGACCCAGTACTTC,CASSAGWREQETQYF
.,TRBV9,TRBJ2-2,TRBD1,TGTGCCAGCAGCGTAGGTCCCGGGACAGCGAACACCGGGGAGCTGTTTTTT,CASSVGPGTANTGELFF
.,TRBV4-2,TRBJ1-6,.,TGTGCCAGCAGCCAAGGGACAGAAAATTCACCCCTCCACTTT,CASSQGTENSPLHF
.,TRBV7-6,TRBJ2-5,TRBD2,TGTGCCAGCAGTCCTTCGGGGCTAGCGGGAGCAGAAAAGACCCAGTACTTC,CASSPSGLAGAEKTQYF
.,TRBV7-2,TRBJ2-5,TRBD2,TGTGCCAGCAGCCGGGGACTAGCGGGCCAAGAGACCCAGTACTTC,CASSRGLAGQETQYF
.,TRBV11-2,TRBJ2-5,.,TGTGCCAGCAGCTTAGGGGGCGCAGAGACCCAGTACTTC,CASSLGGAETQYF
.,TRBV7-2,TRBJ2-7,TRBD2,TGTGCCAGCAGCCGCGGACTAGCGGGAGACGAGCAGTACTTC,CASSRGLAGDEQYF
once,TRBV19,TRBJ1-1,.,TGTGCCAGTACCCCCGACAGGTCGGGTGAAGCTTTCTTT,CASTPDRSGEAFF
.,TRBV19,TRBJ1-1,.,TGTGCCAGTAGGATGGGGGGGAACACTGAAGCTTTCTTT,CASRMGGNTEAFF
.,TRBV7-9,TRBJ2-7,TRBD1,TGTGCCAGCAGCCTCCCAGGACAGGCCCGGGGCGAGCAGTACTTC,CASSLPGQARGEQYF
.,TRBV2,TRBJ2-3,.,TGTGCCAGCGCAAGCGGTCTCCGCACAGATACGCAGTATTTT,CASASGLRTDTQYF
.,TRBV29-1,TRBJ1-2,.,TGCAGCGTTCTTGCAGGGTGTGCTAGCACCTTC,CSVLAGCASTF
.,TRBV2,TRBJ2-1,TRBD2,TGTGCCAGCAGAGAACGTAGCGGGAGAGGGGAAAATGAGCAGTTCTTC,CASRERSGRGENEQFF
.,TRBV6-1,TRBJ2-7,.,TGTGCCAGCAGTGAAAGAGGGCCCAATAACTACGAGCAGTACTTC,CASSERGPNNYEQYF
.,TRBV27,TRBJ1-1,TRBD1,TGTGCCAGCAGTTTGCGGGGACAGGGGAGGAACACTGAAGCTTTCTTT,CASSLRGQGRNTEAFF
.,TRBV30,TRBJ1-5,.,TGTGCCTGGAGCCGGGAACGGAATCAGCCCCAGCATTTT,CAWSRERNQPQHF
.,TRBV9,TRBJ2-2,.,TGTGCCAGCAGCGGAACGACCAGGGCGGCCGAGCTGTTTTTT,CASSGTTRAAELFF
.,TRBV2,TRBJ2-5,TRBD1,TGTGCCACCCAGGACCCGACAGGGGGGGACGAGACCCAGTACTTC,CATQDPTGGDETQYF
once,TRBV6-1,TRBJ2-7,TRBD2,TGTGCCAGCAGTGATAAGGGACTATACTTGGACGAGCAGTACTTC,CASSDKGLYLDEQYF
once,TRBV6-1,TRBJ2-1,.,TGTGCCAGCAGTGTAACGTGGGGGGGCCTCTACAATGAGCAGTTCTTC,CASSVTWGGLYNEQFF
.,TRBV18,TRBJ2-3,TRBD1,TGTGCCAGCTCCCACCGGGACAGGGTCAGCACAGATACGCAGTATTTT,CASSHRDRVSTDTQYF
.,TRBV19,TRBJ2-7,TRBD1,TGTGCCAGTAGTGAACGGACAGGGGCCAGGATTAGGTCCTACGAGCAGTACTTC,CASSERTGARIRSYEQYF
.,TRBV30,TRBJ1-3,.,TGTGCCTGGACAGGGGGAAACACCATATATTTT,CAWTGGNTIYF
.,TRBV6-5,TRBJ1-2,.,TGTGCCAGCAGTTACTCGGTCCGAGCGGGTAACTATGGCTACACCTTC,CASSYSVRAGNYGYTF
.,TRBV6-6,TRBJ2-2,.,TGTGCCAGCAGTTACGAGGCCGGGGAGCTGTTTTTT,CASSYEAGELFF
.,TRBV11-2,TRBJ2-5,.,TGTGCCAGCAGCCCACGGCCGATGGAGTGGCAAGAGACCCAGTACTTC,CASSPRPMEWQETQYF
.,TRBV5-1,TRBJ2-1,.,TGCGCCAGCAGCCTTGGGCGAAATGATGAGCAGTTCTTC,CASSLGRNDEQFF
.,TRBV27,TRBJ2-2,TRBD2,TGTGCCAGCAGTTCTCCCCCAAGGTTAGCGGGGTACAATACCGGGGAGCTGTTTTTT,CASSSPPRLAGYNTGELFF
.,TRBV11-3,TRBJ2-2,TRBD1,TGTGCCAGCAGCCCGGGACAGGGGGCGATCGGGGAGCTGTTTTTT,CASSPGQGAIGELFF
few,TRBV27,TRBJ1-5,.,TGTGCCAGCAGTTTCGCTGGCCTCAGACAGCCCCAGCATTTT,CASSFAGLRQPQHF
few,TRBV6-1,TRBJ2-1,TRBD2,TGTGCCAGCAGGGGGACTACGAACAATGAGCAGTTCTTC,CASRGTTNNEQFF
.,TRBV19,TRBJ1-1,TRBD1,TGTGCCAGTAGTATAGTCCGCGGCAGGGGGTCCACTGAAGCTTTCTTT,CASSIVRGRGSTEAFF
.,TRBV27,TRBJ2-7,TRBD2,TGTGCCAGCAGTCCAACTCCGGGACTAGCGGGGAGAAGCTCCTACGAGCAGTACTTC,CASSPTPGLAGRSSYEQYF
.,TRBV6-1,TRBJ1-4,.,TGTGCCAGCAGTGGAGTCGCGGGGGTGGGGAGGGAAAAACTGTTTTTT,CASSGVAGVGREKLFF
.,TRBV7-9,TRBJ2-1,TRBD2,TGTGCCAGCAGCTTACCCTACAGACTAGCGGGAGTGAGAAATGAGCAGTTCTTC,CASSLPYRLAGVRNEQFF
.,TRBV19,TRBJ2-7,TRBD1,TGTGCCAGTAGTCCTCGTCAAGGGACAGGGGTCGGCGAGCAGTACTTC,CASSPRQGTGVGEQYF
few,TRBV7-3,TRBJ1-2,TRBD1,TGTGCCAGCAGCCCTTTCCCGACAGGGGGTCGCGGCTACACCTTC,CASSPFPTGGRGYTF
.,TRBV19,TRBJ2-4,TRBD2,TGTGCCAGTAGTATATCTAGCGGGGGGGCGCAGTACTTC,CASSISSGGAQYF
.,TRBV7-2,TRBJ1-1,TRBD1,TGTGCCAGCACCTCCGGGACAGTGAACACTGAAGCTTTCTTT,CASTSGTVNTEAFF
.,TRBV5-6,TRBJ1-5,.,TGTGCCAGCAGCTTGGGACACAATCAGCCCCAGCATTTT,CASSLGHNQPQHF
.,TRBV25-1,TRBJ2-7,TRBD2,TGTGCCAGCAGTGAATTGGGAATAGCGGGAGCCTACGAGCAGTACTTC,CASSELGIAGAYEQYF
.,TRBV18,TRBJ1-6,TRBD1,TGTGCCAGCTCAAAGACAGGGACTGCCTATAATTCACCCCTCCACTTT,CASSKTGTAYNSPLHF
.,TRBV5-1,TRBJ2-3,.,TGCGCCAGCACCCCTGCGGGGACAGATACGCAGTATTTT,CASTPAGTDTQYF
.,TRBV2,TRBJ1-4,TRBD1,TGTGCCAGCAGTACGACAGGGGTTGATGAAAAACTGTTTTTT,CASSTTGVDEKLFF
few,TRBV7-9,TRBJ1-4,.,TGTGCCAGCAGCTTAACGGGGGGGAGGTCGGAAAAACTGTTTTTT,CASSLTGGRSEKLFF
.,TRBV7-7,TRBJ2-7,TRBD2,TGTGCCAGCAGCTTCAGCGGGGGGTACGAGCAGTACTTC,CASSFSGGYEQYF